A selection of T cell receptor beta chains follows, all from one sample in a study of T cells after yellow fever vaccination. TCRdb recomputed calls from the 5' RACE reads with MiXCR, one row per CDR3 protein. The profile shows a few hundred thousand distinct CDR3 sequences, less than 20% of them singletons. The input for sequencing was PBMCs, taken 4 to 6 days after the first yellow fever vaccination. The receptors come from a young man who received the YFV17D yellow fever vaccine. Both conserved end residues are part of each CDR3. The D gene is left open where the match is weak. Not all rows give a size; the values are once, few, many and, for expanded clones, a class.

abundance,v_gene,d_gene,j_gene,CDR3aa,CDR3nt
few,TRBV12-3/TRBV12-4,TRBD1,TRBJ2-4,CASTTIALQGTAENIQYF,TGTGCCAGCACCACCATCGCTTTACAGGGGACCGCGGAAAACATTCAGTACTTC
few,TRBV6-2/TRBV6-3,.,TRBJ1-6,CASSYSQGGSPLHF,TGTGCCAGCAGTTACAGCCAGGGTGGTTCACCCCTCCACTTT
.,TRBV11-3,.,TRBJ1-1,CASSFAGSTEAFF,TGTGCCAGCAGCTTTGCAGGGAGCACTGAAGCTTTCTTT
.,TRBV6-1,.,TRBJ1-1,CASRSSGNTEAFF,TGTGCCAGCAGGTCATCGGGGAACACTGAAGCTTTCTTT
few,TRBV18,TRBD1,TRBJ1-1,CASSPGTGRGNTEAFF,TGTGCCAGCTCACCCGGGACAGGGCGCGGGAACACTGAAGCTTTCTTT
.,TRBV5-5,.,TRBJ1-2,CASSSSIGNGYTF,TGTGCCAGCAGCTCGTCCATCGGCAATGGCTACACCTTC
few,TRBV11-1,.,TRBJ1-1,CASSSGSGTEAFF,TGTGCCAGCAGCTCAGGGAGCGGCACTGAAGCTTTCTTT
.,TRBV24-1,.,TRBJ2-3,CATSDLHVPSVFNTDTQYF,TGTGCCACCAGTGATTTGCACGTTCCTAGCGTTTTCAACACAGATACGCAGTATTTT
.,TRBV19,.,TRBJ1-4,CASSINREGKLFF,TGTGCCAGTAGTATTAACAGGGAAGGAAAACTGTTTTTT
.,TRBV20-1,.,TRBJ1-2,CSARRGDYGYTF,TGCAGTGCCCGACGGGGGGACTATGGCTACACCTTC
few,TRBV12-3/TRBV12-4,.,TRBJ1-2,CASSLGANYGGYTF,TGTGCCAGCAGTTTGGGGGCCAACTATGGCGGCTACACCTTC
.,TRBV7-8,.,TRBJ2-1,CASSFMVGREQFF,TGTGCCAGCAGCTTTATGGTGGGCCGTGAGCAGTTCTTC
few,TRBV4-3,.,TRBJ2-4,CASSPWLGSNIQYF,TGCGCCAGCAGCCCCTGGTTGGGATCGAACATTCAGTACTTC
.,TRBV7-9,TRBD1,TRBJ2-7,CASSPEAGTDFYEQYF,TGTGCCAGCAGCCCTGAAGCCGGGACAGACTTCTACGAGCAGTACTTC
many,TRBV29-1,.,TRBJ1-1,CSVGQQNTEAFF,TGCAGCGTCGGACAGCAGAACACTGAAGCTTTCTTT
few,TRBV12-3/TRBV12-4,TRBD1,TRBJ2-2,CASSYPRTGGAGELFF,TGTGCCAGCAGTTACCCCCGGACAGGGGGTGCCGGGGAGCTGTTTTTT
few,TRBV20-1,.,TRBJ1-5,CSANQHGAFDQPQHF,TGCAGTGCTAACCAACACGGAGCTTTCGATCAGCCCCAGCATTTT
.,TRBV6-5,TRBD2,TRBJ2-5,CASSYGGGEQETQHF,TGTGCCAGCAGTTACGGCGGGGGGGAACAAGAGACCCAGCACTTC
.,TRBV7-2,.,TRBJ1-1,CASSSHQDTEAFF,TGTGCCAGCAGCTCTCATCAGGACACTGAAGCTTTCTTT
.,TRBV6-1,.,TRBJ1-5,CAAATGDQPQHF,TGTGCCGCCGCTACCGGCGATCAGCCCCAGCATTTT
many,TRBV7-2,TRBD2,TRBJ2-3,CASSLGLAGGPSSTDTQYF,TGTGCCAGCAGCTTAGGGCTAGCGGGGGGCCCTTCTAGCACAGATACGCAGTATTTT
many,TRBV5-1,.,TRBJ2-5,CASSPAEETQYF,TGCGCCAGCAGCCCTGCGGAGGAGACCCAGTACTTC
few,TRBV5-1,.,TRBJ2-2,CASSPWGGADTGELFF,TGCGCCAGCAGCCCTTGGGGGGGCGCGGACACCGGGGAGCTGTTTTTT
many,TRBV7-9,.,TRBJ2-2,CASSPEGVNTGELFF,TGTGCCAGCAGCCCCGAGGGGGTGAACACCGGGGAGCTGTTTTTT
many,TRBV10-2,.,TRBJ1-3,CASRPQGIGNTIYF,TGCGCCAGCAGGCCCCAGGGAATCGGAAACACCATATATTTT
.,TRBV7-7,.,TRBJ2-3,CASKWLSGTDTQYF,TGTGCCAGCAAATGGCTTTCGGGCACAGATACGCAGTATTTT
.,TRBV7-2,TRBD1,TRBJ1-1,CASSLGGGDRVIEAFF,TGTGCCAGCAGCTTAGGGGGGGGGGACAGGGTTATTGAAGCTTTCTTT
.,TRBV30,.,TRBJ1-2,CAWRLSLNYGYTF,TGTGCCTGGAGGTTGTCCCTAAACTATGGCTACACCTTC
.,TRBV20-1,TRBD2,TRBJ2-1,CSARVGLAGASSYNEQFF,TGCAGTGCTAGAGTGGGACTAGCGGGGGCGAGCTCCTACAATGAGCAGTTCTTC
.,TRBV12-3/TRBV12-4,.,TRBJ2-7,CASSFHPYYEQYF,TGTGCCAGCAGTTTTCACCCGTACTACGAGCAGTACTTC
many,TRBV7-2,.,TRBJ1-1,CASSLRRNTEAFF,TGTGCCAGCAGCTTAAGGAGAAACACTGAAGCTTTCTTT
.,TRBV2,TRBD2,TRBJ2-2,CASILAGSGELFF,TGTGCCAGCATCCTAGCGGGTTCAGGGGAGCTGTTTTTT
few,TRBV28,TRBD1,TRBJ1-4,CASSLMGRDRGEKLFF,TGTGCCAGCAGTTTAATGGGCCGGGACAGGGGAGAAAAACTGTTTTTT
many,TRBV7-2,.,TRBJ2-5,CASSARPQETQYF,TGTGCCAGCAGCGCCAGGCCTCAAGAGACCCAGTACTTC
once,TRBV5-6,TRBD2,TRBJ2-1,CASSPAGGNYNEQFF,TGTGCCAGCAGCCCGGCGGGGGGAAACTACAATGAGCAGTTCTTC
few,TRBV12-3/TRBV12-4,.,TRBJ1-1,CASSFGQGLANTEAFF,TGTGCCAGCAGTTTTGGCCAGGGGCTGGCGAACACTGAAGCTTTCTTT
few,TRBV20-1,.,TRBJ1-6,CSARSGGPLHNSPLHF,TGCAGTGCTAGATCCGGAGGACCTCTTCATAATTCACCCCTCCACTTT
.,TRBV4-1,.,TRBJ2-7,CASSQDAPASYEQYF,TGCGCCAGCAGCCAAGATGCCCCCGCTAGTTACGAGCAGTACTTC
.,TRBV24-1,.,TRBJ2-5,CATSDSKGNGETQYF,TGTGCCACCAGTGATTCTAAGGGGAATGGGGAGACCCAGTACTTC
many,TRBV5-1,TRBD1,TRBJ2-2,CASSSSGTGNTGELFF,TGCGCCAGCAGCTCGTCCGGGACAGGAAACACCGGGGAGCTGTTTTTT
.,TRBV29-1,.,TRBJ1-2,CSVDLDGNYGYTF,TGCAGCGTTGACTTGGACGGGAACTATGGCTACACCTTC
.,TRBV28,.,TRBJ1-1,CASSFPGRLNTEAFF,TGTGCCAGCAGTTTCCCGGGACGGTTAAACACTGAAGCTTTCTTT
few,TRBV6-2/TRBV6-3,.,TRBJ2-1,CASRSDSYNEQFF,TGTGCCAGCAGATCGGACAGCTACAATGAGCAGTTCTTC
.,TRBV29-1,TRBD1,TRBJ1-2,CSVQGAGYTF,TGCAGCGTGCAGGGGGCTGGCTACACCTTC
many,TRBV6-2/TRBV6-3,.,TRBJ2-1,CASRTLDNEQFF,TGTGCCAGCAGAACCCTAGACAATGAGCAGTTCTTC
few,TRBV1,.,TRBJ2-7,CTSSQDSDSAYEQYF,TGCACCAGCAGCCAAGATAGTGACTCCGCCTACGAGCAGTACTTC
.,TRBV12-3/TRBV12-4,.,TRBJ1-3,CASSLPPGNTIYF,TGTGCCAGCAGTTTGCCCCCCGGAAACACCATATATTTT
many,TRBV6-5,.,TRBJ1-3,CASSWVAAGNTIYF,TGTGCCAGCAGTTGGGTAGCGGCTGGAAACACCATATATTTT
.,TRBV5-4,TRBD1,TRBJ1-4,CASSSDRATNEKLFF,TGTGCCAGCAGCTCGGACAGGGCAACTAATGAAAAACTGTTTTTT
.,TRBV4-3,TRBD1,TRBJ1-5,CASSQARDRDNQPQHF,TGCGCCAGCAGCCAGGCAAGGGACAGGGACAATCAGCCCCAGCATTTT
few,TRBV5-1,.,TRBJ2-1,CASSLLGAASDEQFF,TGCGCCAGCAGCTTGTTGGGGGCGGCCTCGGATGAGCAGTTCTTC
many,TRBV7-2,TRBD1,TRBJ1-1,CASSPLTGGRTEAFF,TGTGCCAGCAGCCCACTTACAGGGGGCAGAACTGAAGCTTTCTTT
few,TRBV7-7,TRBD2,TRBJ2-2,CASGGASRTGELFF,TGTGCTAGCGGGGGGGCTAGTCGGACCGGGGAGCTGTTTTTT
.,TRBV6-5,.,TRBJ1-2,CASSYRGPNYGYTF,TGTGCCAGCAGTTACCGAGGGCCTAACTATGGCTACACCTTC
few,TRBV7-2,TRBD1,TRBJ1-3,CASSPGQGVAHTIYF,TGTGCCAGCAGCCCTGGACAGGGCGTTGCGCACACCATATATTTT